This T cell receptor beta chain comes out of a study of control samples from healthy donors and cancer patients. Germline CDR1 reads SGHAT; CDR2 reads FQNNGV. After removal of 7 bases from V and 0 bases from J, the junction contained 12 bases not matched to a gene. This CDR3 is built from 18 residues. TCRdb keeps only in-frame clones here, not all; method: immunoSEQ multiplex PCR. This sample has roughly 120,000 clones, with around 87% found just once. The source material was PBMCs. V is TRBV11-2 and J is TRBJ2-6; 7 bases fit TRBD1. The sequence was collected from a woman between 45 and 60 years old with colorectal cancer. The CDR3: CASTEFWTGRSGANVLTF. In nucleotides, the CDR3 is TGTGCCAGCACCGAATTCTGGACAGGTCGCTCTGGGGCCAACGTCCTGACTTTC.